This T cell receptor beta chain originates from a study of Graves' ophthalmopathy and Graves' hyperthyroidism. A remark on this clonotype: The junction shows a germline mismatch at one end, possibly a read error.

The germline V gene has CDR1 MNHEY and CDR2 SVGAGI. This CDR3 has 12 amino acids. Amplification targeted the TCR beta CDR3 regions, with RNA transcripts as the source material. First-round RT-PCR employed HTBI primers, with a second-round multiplex PCR after it. TCRdb processed the multiplex PCR reads anew with MiXCR; each CDR3 protein has one entry. The sample contains around 1,200,000 distinct CDR3 sequences, about two fifths of which appear only once. What was sequenced was peripheral blood or thyroid tissue (not recorded which). The sequence was obtained from an adult man with Graves' hyperthyroidism. The gene calls are TRBV6-5 and TRBJ1-4; no reliable D call. CDR3 nucleotides: TGTGCCGGCAGTTATGTTGGAGAAAAACTGTTTTTT. Its translation is CAGSYVGEKLFF.